This T cell receptor beta chain was found in a study of CD8+CD57+ T cells in acquired aplastic anemia. Study-wide findings and caveats: Patients and controls were not found to differ significantly in CD8+ Simpson's diversity.

This clonotype was recorded at least ten times. Its antigen is unknown. TCR beta VDJ and CDR3 profiling used genomic DNA as template. TCRdb used MiXCR to reprocess the reads, holding one entry per CDR3 protein. The repertoire holds about 81,000 distinct CDR3 sequences, with around 42% as singletons. Germline-derived CDR1 and CDR2 are SGHVS and FNYEAQ. J gave up 2 bases and V 3 bases, and 3 bases lay outside the gene matches. This CDR3 comprises 17 residues. The sequence came from a human donor in good health, serving as a control. This chain links TRBV7-6 with TRBJ2-3, with 15 bases identical to TRBD2. Sequencing was done on a sample of sorted CD4+, CD8+, or CD8+CD57+ T cells (not recorded which) from PBMCs. The CDR3 nucleotides read TGTGCCAGCAGCTTCGGGACTAGCGGGAGGCACACAGATACGCAGTATTTT. Translating gives CASSFGTSGRHTDTQYF. Based on the CDR3 plus reference TRBV7-6 and TRBJ2-3, the full variable domain is GAGVSQSPRYKVTKRGQDVALRCDPISGHVSLYWYRQALGQGPEFLTYFNYEAQQDKSGLPNDRFSAERPEGSISTLTIQRTEQRDSAMYRCASSFGTSGRHTDTQYFGPGTRLTVL.